The 5 T cell receptor beta chains given below trace back to one sample, sequenced in a study of cytomegalovirus exposure and HLA in healthy donors. Amplification used 60 Vbeta primers and 13 Jbeta primers. TCRdb keeps only in-frame clones here, not all; method: immunoSEQ multiplex PCR. This sample carries about 150,000 clones, around 63% of them seen once, and the ten largest clones take 1.6%. Sequenced: PBMCs. These receptors were obtained from a human donor in good health.

On this clone itself: This same CDR3 is encoded by further DNA sequences in the sample. CDR3 residues: CASSFGETQYF. CDR3 bases: TGTGCCAGCAGCTTCGGGGAGACCCAGTACTTC. The J gene is TRBJ2-5, the V gene TRBV5-4; D not certain. The V end lost 2 bases, the J end lost 5 bases, and 4 bases lay between the germline ends. Germline CDR1 and CDR2: SGHNT and YYREEE (reference sequence). The CDR3 loop spans 11 amino acids.

This chain uses TRBV11-2 with TRBJ2-7; 12 bases align to TRBD2. CDR1 and CDR2 from the germline V gene are SGHAT and FQNNGV. This CDR3 region has 15 residues. J gave up 2 bases and V 5 bases, and 4 bases lay outside the gene matches. CDR3 protein: CASSILAGGPYEQYF. CDR3 bases: TGTGCCAGCAGCATTCTAGCGGGAGGGCCCTACGAGCAGTACTTC.

The V gene is TRBV7-8, the J gene TRBJ2-3; 8 nucleotides line up with TRBD2. Germline V gene lookup returns CDR1 SGHVS and CDR2 FQNEAQ. V lost 5 bases to trimming and J lost 2 bases; unmatched junction nucleotides: 9. The CDR3 sequence is 16 residues long. The CDR3 protein is CASSPEAGDFTDTQYF. The CDR3 nucleotides are TGTGCCAGCAGCCCAGAAGCGGGGGATTTCACAGATACGCAGTATTTT. The entire variable domain, with the rest obtained from reference TRBV7-8 and TRBJ2-3, is as follows: GAGVSQSPRYKVAKRGQDVALRCDPISGHVSLFWYQQALGQGPEFLTYFQNEAQLDKSGLPSDRFFAERPEGSVSTLKIQRTQQEDSAVYLCASSPEAGDFTDTQYFGPGTRLTVL.

The chain has TRBV15 and TRBJ2-7, with D maybe TRBD1 (7 bases). The CDR3 contains 19 residues. With 6 bases removed from V and 2 bases from J, the gap between germline ends came to 29 bases. Germline CDR1 LNHNV, CDR2 YYDKDF (reference sequence). The CDR3 DNA is TGTGCCACCAGAGGGTATAGAGGGGGCTGGGCGCGGGACACCTACGAGCAGTACTTC. Amino acid sequence: CATRGYRGGWARDTYEQYF.

Points on this clone: A read error may account for a junction end that differs from germline. The chain is built from TRBV4-3 and TRBJ2-7; maybe TRBD1 (6 bases). Germline CDR1 reads LGHNA; CDR2 reads YSLEER. CDR3 length: 19 residues. CDR3 amino acids: CASSPKPGTPILATYEQYF. Written as DNA, the CDR3 is TGCGCTAGCAGCCCCAAGCCAGGGACACCTATCCTGGCCACCTACGAGCAGTACTTC.